The clone carrying this T cell receptor (beta chain) was recorded once. Original processing methods: The authors estimated nucleated cell counts from reference gene primer amplification. Libraries were prepared by immunoSEQ multiplex PCR; TCRdb keeps only in-frame clonotypes and omits some of them. V and J calls and clone size are as listed in that table; D and trimming were resolved from the DNA. The sample consists of about 97,000 clones, 85% to 90% of them appearing once. This sample is part of a study of blood T cell repertoires in COVID-19. Study-level background: Acute and convalescent COVID-19 specimens originated in the United States, Italy and Spain. PBMCs, B-cell-depleted T cells, or T cells provided the cDNA or gDNA that made up the material.

CDR3 size: 14 residues. With 0 bases removed from V and 3 bases from J, the gap between germline ends came to 7 bases. Germline CDR1 SGHTA, CDR2 FQGNSA. The chain uses TRBV7-2 and TRBJ2-3; tentative D call: TRBD2 (5 bases). The clonotype comes from a human donor in a cohort sampled during active COVID-19. Sequencing used peripheral blood. Here the CDR3 DNA reads TGTGCCAGCAGCTTAGCGCGGGCTACAGATACGCAGTATTTT. This codes for CASSLARATDTQYF.